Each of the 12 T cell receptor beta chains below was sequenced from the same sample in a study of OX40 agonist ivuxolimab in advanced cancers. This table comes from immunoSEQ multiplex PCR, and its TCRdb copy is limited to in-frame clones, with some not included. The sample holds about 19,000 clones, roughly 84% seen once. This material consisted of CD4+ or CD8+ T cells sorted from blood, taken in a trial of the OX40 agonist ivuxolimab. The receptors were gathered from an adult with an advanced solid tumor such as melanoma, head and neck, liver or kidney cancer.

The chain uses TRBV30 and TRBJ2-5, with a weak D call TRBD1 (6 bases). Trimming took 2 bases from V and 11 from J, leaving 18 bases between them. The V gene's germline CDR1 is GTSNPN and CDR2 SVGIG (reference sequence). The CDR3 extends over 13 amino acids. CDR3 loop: CAWSPQGFGEQYF. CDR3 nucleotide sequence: TGTGCCTGGAGTCCACAGGGCTTCGGGGAGCAGTACTTC.

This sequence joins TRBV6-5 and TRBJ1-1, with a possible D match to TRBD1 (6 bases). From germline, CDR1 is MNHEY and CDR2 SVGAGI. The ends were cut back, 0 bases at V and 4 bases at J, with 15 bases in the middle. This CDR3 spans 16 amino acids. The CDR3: CASSYSEFHRVTEAFF. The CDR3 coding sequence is TGTGCCAGCAGTTACTCGGAATTCCACAGGGTCACTGAAGCTTTCTTT.

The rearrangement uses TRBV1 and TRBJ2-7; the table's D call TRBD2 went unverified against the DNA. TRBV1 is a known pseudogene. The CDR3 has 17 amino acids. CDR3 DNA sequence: TGCACCAGCAGTCCTCGAGCTAGCGGGAGTTATAGGCACGAGCAGTACTTC. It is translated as CTSSPRASGSYRHEQYF.

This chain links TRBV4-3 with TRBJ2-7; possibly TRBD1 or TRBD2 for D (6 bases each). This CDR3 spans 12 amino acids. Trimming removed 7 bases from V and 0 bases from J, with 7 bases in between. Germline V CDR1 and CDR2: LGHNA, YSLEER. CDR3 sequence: CASKGGSYEQYF. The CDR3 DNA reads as TGCGCCAGCAAGGGGGGCTCCTACGAGCAGTACTTC.

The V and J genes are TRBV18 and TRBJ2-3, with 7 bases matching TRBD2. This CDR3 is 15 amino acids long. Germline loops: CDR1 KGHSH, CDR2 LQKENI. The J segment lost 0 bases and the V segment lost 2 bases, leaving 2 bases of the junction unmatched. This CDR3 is CASSPSGGSTDTQYF. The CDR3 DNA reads TGTGCCAGCTCACCATCCGGGGGGAGCACAGATACGCAGTATTTT.

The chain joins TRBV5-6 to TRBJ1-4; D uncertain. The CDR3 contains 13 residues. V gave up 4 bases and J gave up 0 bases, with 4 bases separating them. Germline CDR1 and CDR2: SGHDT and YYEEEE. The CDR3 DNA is TGTGCCAGCAGCCTACCAACTAATGAAAAACTGTTTTTT. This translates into CASSLPTNEKLFF.

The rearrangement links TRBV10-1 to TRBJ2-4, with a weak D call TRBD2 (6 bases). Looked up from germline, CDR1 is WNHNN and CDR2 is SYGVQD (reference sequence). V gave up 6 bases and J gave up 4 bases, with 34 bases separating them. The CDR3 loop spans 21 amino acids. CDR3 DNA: TGCGCCAGCAGGGGGGGTATGAGATCCTCCGCCCCCGCTTTCGTTAAAAACATTCAGTACTTC. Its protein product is CASRGGMRSSAPAFVKNIQYF.

The CDR3 loop reads CAISEVAGGRYNEQFF. CDR3 sequence (DNA): TGTGCCATCAGTGAGGTAGCGGGAGGACGGTACAATGAGCAGTTCTTC. This sequence joins TRBV10-3 and TRBJ2-1; 10 positions agree with TRBD2. V was pared by 2 bases and J by 4 bases, with 5 bases of the junction left unmatched. Looked up from germline, CDR1 is ENHRY and CDR2 is SYGVKD. The CDR3 runs to 16 residues.

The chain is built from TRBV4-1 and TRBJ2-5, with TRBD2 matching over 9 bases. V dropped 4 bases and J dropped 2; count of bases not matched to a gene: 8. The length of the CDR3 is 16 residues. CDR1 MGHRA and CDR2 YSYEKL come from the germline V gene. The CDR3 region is CASSRFSGSSQETQYF. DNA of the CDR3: TGCGCCAGCAGCCGCTTTAGCGGGAGCTCTCAAGAGACCCAGTACTTC.

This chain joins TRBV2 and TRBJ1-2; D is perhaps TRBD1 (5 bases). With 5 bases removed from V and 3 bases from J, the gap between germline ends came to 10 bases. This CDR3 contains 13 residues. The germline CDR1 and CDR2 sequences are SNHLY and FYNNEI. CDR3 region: CASSRDGYYGYTF. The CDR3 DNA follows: TGTGCCAGCAGTAGGGACGGGTACTATGGCTACACCTTC. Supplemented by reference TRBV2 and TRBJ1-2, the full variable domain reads EPEVTQTPSHQVTQMGQEVILRCVPISNHLYFYWYRQILGQKVEFLVSFYNNEISEKSEIFDDQFSVERPDGSNFTLKIRSTKLEDSAMYFCASSRDGYYGYTFGSGTRLTVV.

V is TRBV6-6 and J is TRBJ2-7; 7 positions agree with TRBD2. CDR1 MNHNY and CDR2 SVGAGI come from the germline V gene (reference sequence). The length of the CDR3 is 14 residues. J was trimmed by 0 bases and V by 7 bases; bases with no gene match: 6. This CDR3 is CASTLGLGSYEQYF. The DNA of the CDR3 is TGTGCCAGCACTTTAGGACTAGGCTCCTACGAGCAGTACTTC.

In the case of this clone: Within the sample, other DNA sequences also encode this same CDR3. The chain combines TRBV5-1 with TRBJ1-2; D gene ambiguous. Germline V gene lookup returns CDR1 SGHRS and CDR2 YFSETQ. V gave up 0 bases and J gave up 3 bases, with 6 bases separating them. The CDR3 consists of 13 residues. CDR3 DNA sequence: TGCGCCAGCAGCTTGGCCCCGGACTATGGCTACACCTTC. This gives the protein CASSLAPDYGYTF. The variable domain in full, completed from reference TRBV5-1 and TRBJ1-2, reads KAGVTQTPRYLIKTRGQQVTLSCSPISGHRSVSWYQQTPGQGLQFLFEYFSETQRNKGNFPGRFSGRQFSNSRSEMNVSTLELGDSALYLCASSLAPDYGYTFGSGTRLTVV.